The present entry profiles one T cell receptor beta chain with its context. The data are from a study of T cells in Graves' hyperthyroidism and ophthalmopathy. Germline assignment: CDR1 LNHNV and CDR2 YYDKDF (reference sequence). There are 15 residues in the CDR3. The germline V and J ends were trimmed by 5 bases and 9 bases, with 20 bases remaining between them. Amplified TCR beta CDR3 regions derived from RNA transcripts. TCR CDR3 underwent first-round RT-PCR with the HTBI primer set. MiXCR, applied by TCRdb to the multiplex PCR reads, yields one record per CDR3 protein. This sample has a few hundred thousand distinct CDR3 sequences, with roughly a sixth found just once. Patients aged 18 to 65 had newly diagnosed hyperthyroidism that had lasted under 2 months.

The receptor was isolated from a woman aged 45-65 years with Graves' hyperthyroidism. J is TRBJ2-1 and V is TRBV15; weak D call: TRBD2 (6 bases). Material for sequencing was blood. The CDR3 region is CATSLLGERGGEQFF. DNA for the CDR3: TGTGCCACCAGCCTCCTGGGGGAGAGGGGAGGTGAGCAGTTCTTC.